This TCR beta chain was recorded in a study of blood T cells in healthy people across ages. The study, taken as a whole, reports: CMV status of donors was not determined, possibly confounding expanded clonotype changes. Strong correlation linked observed beta diversity and percent naive T cells.

Concerning this clonotype itself: Its specificity is not known.

Germline loops: CDR1 SGHRS, CDR2 YFSETQ. The length of the CDR3 is 15 residues. Unmatched junction bases numbered 2, after V lost 5 bases and J lost 0 bases. They isolated at least 6 million PBMCs from each sample. Sample-barcoded 5' priming and a J-beta primer mix drove a second PCR of about 6 to 11 cycles. With 12 random nucleotides, a template-switch adaptor tagged each individual cDNA molecule. TCRdb re-called the 5' RACE reads with MiXCR, one entry per CDR3 protein. The table has hundreds of thousands of distinct CDR3 sequences, around 50% seen once; the top ten hold approximately 13%. The receptor comes from a woman of 80 years or more in good health. The chain joins TRBV5-1 to TRBJ2-3, with 11 bases identical to TRBD2. The sample was blood. CDR3 in DNA: TGCGCCAGCAGGTGGACTAGCGGGAGCACAGATACGCAGTATTTT. Amino acids: CASRWTSGSTDTQYF.